This T cell receptor beta chain was profiled in a study of blood T cell repertoires in COVID-19. Overall study context: Collection of acute and convalescent COVID-19 samples took place in the United States, Italy and Spain.

Patients in Seattle were enrolled during active infection, then followed longitudinally. CDR3 length: 15 amino acids. CDR1 KGHSH and CDR2 LQKENI come from the germline V gene. V lost 6 bases and J 4 bases, leaving 16 bases between the germline ends. Original handling: Scientists estimated how many nucleated cells there were by amplifying reference gene primers. The assay was immunoSEQ multiplex PCR, and TCRdb's table has in-frame clones only and misses some. Clone size and V and J calls were adopted from that table, with D and trimming inferred from the DNA. The sample consists of about 230,000 clones, 65% to 90% of them appearing once.

This sequence originates from a man in his fifties with COVID-19, enrolled during active disease. This chain connects TRBV18 to TRBJ1-5; possibly TRBD1 for D (6 bases). Sequenced sample: peripheral blood. The CDR3 spells CASSPNTGRNQPQHF. The CDR3 bases are TGTGCCAGCTCGCCCAACACAGGGCGAAATCAGCCCCAGCATTTT.